These 22 T cell receptor beta chains share one sample of origin, sequenced in a study of blood T cells in healthy people across ages. For the second PCR, which ran for about 7 to 11 cycles, a sample-barcoded 5' primer and a J-beta primer mix were used. TCRdb reprocessed the 5' RACE reads via MiXCR and lists one record per CDR3 protein. The data show 710,000 or so distinct CDR3 sequences, about a third seen once. What was sequenced was blood. These receptors originate from a woman older than 75 in good health.

This clonotype was seen at least ten times. This chain joins TRBV5-6 and TRBJ2-1; D is perhaps TRBD1 (5 bases). The CDR3 extends over 14 amino acids. V was shortened by 0 bases and J by 7 bases, with 11 bases between the two germline ends. CDR1 is SGHDT, CDR2 YYEEEE, per germline. In nucleotides, the CDR3 is TGTGCCAGCAGCTTGGACAGGCCAGGAAATGAGCAGTTCTTC. It translates to CASSLDRPGNEQFF.

This clonotype was found many times. CDR3 sequence: CASSLTGTGRDTQYF. The CDR3 nucleotides are TGTGCCAGCAGTTTAACCGGGACAGGGAGAGATACGCAGTATTTT. The chain carries TRBV12-3 or TRBV12-4 and TRBJ2-3; 9 positions match TRBD1. CDR3 length: 15 amino acids. After removal of 2 bases from V and 5 bases from J, the junction contained 5 bases not matched to a gene.

This clonotype has just a few counts. Just one base apart from a much larger clone, this may be a read error. The rearrangement links TRBV5-1 to TRBJ2-5; either TRBD1 or TRBD2 may supply D (6 bases each). The CDR3 length is 14 residues. Germline loops: CDR1 SGHRS, CDR2 YFSETQ. The CDR3 nucleotides are TGCGCGACCACCCGAGGGGGGCCGACAGGGACCCAGTACTTC. As protein: CATTRGGPTGTQYF.

A word on this clonotype: Lacking the conserved final phenylalanine or tryptophan, this CDR3 likely reflects a read error. The chain combines TRBV4-2 with TRBJ1-5; the D gene is possibly TRBD1 (5 bases). The CDR3 spans 19 residues. Germline V gene data show CDR1 as LGHNA and CDR2 as YNFKEQ. Deletions cut 0 bases from V and 0 bases from J, with 18 bases between. CDR3 sequence reads: CASSQETMTGDYSNQPQHS. DNA of the CDR3: TGTGCCAGCAGCCAAGAAACTATGACCGGGGACTATAGCAATCAGCCCCAGCATTCT.

This clonotype was observed once. This chain connects TRBV30 to TRBJ2-1; the D gene is possibly TRBD2 (5 bases). This CDR3 has 15 residues. The V end lost 5 bases, the J end lost 2 bases, and 16 bases lay between the germline ends. CDR1 and CDR2 (germline): GTSNPN, SVGIG (reference sequence). The CDR3 region has the DNA TGTGCCTGGTTCGTCGAAGGGAGCCCCTACAATGAGCAGTTCTTC. Translation gives CAWFVEGSPYNEQFF. Based on the CDR3 plus reference TRBV30 and TRBJ2-1, the full variable domain is SQTIHQWPATLVQPVGSPLSLECTVEGTSNPNLYWYRQAAGRGLQLLFYSVGIGQISSEVPQNLSASRPQDRQFILSSKKLLLSDSGFYLCAWFVEGSPYNEQFFGPGTRLTVL.

The table lists this clonotype with many counts. V and J are TRBV12-3 or TRBV12-4 and TRBJ2-7; a possible D gene is TRBD1 (7 bases). The CDR3 length is 16 residues. V lost 1 base and J 0 bases, leaving 13 bases between the germline ends. Here the CDR3 DNA reads TGTGCCAGCAGTTTAGGCGGGACAGTTTACTCCTACGAGCAGTACTTC. Translating it yields CASSLGGTVYSYEQYF.

Points on this clonotype: A read error may be the cause here, since a much bigger clone is one base away. V is TRBV7-2 and J is TRBJ2-1, with 12 nucleotides matching TRBD2. The J call could be wrong; TRBJ2-7 is a better fit for the DNA end. CDR3 length: 16 amino acids. CDR1 and CDR2 (germline): SGHTA, FQGNSA. The CDR3 DNA reads as TGTGCCAGCAGCTTAGCGGCTAGCGGGGGGGACAATGAGCAGTACTTC. Translation: CASSLAASGGDNEQYF.

As for this clonotype: Being one base from a much bigger clone, this may be a read error. The DNA of the CDR3 is TGTGCCAGCAGTTCTTCAAGAAGGGGGGGCTACACCTTC. Translation: CASSSSRRGGYTF. This rearrangement joins TRBV12-3 or TRBV12-4 to TRBJ1-2; the D gene is possibly TRBD1 (6 bases). The CDR3 has 13 amino acids. The germline V and J ends were trimmed by 4 bases and 8 bases, with 14 bases remaining between them.

This clonotype has more than one count but fewer than ten. The rearrangement uses TRBV20-1 and TRBJ2-1; D call uncertain. This CDR3 contains 13 residues. Trimming took 0 bases from V and 13 from J, leaving 16 bases between them. Germline loops: CDR1 DFQATT, CDR2 SNEGSKA (reference sequence). The CDR3 DNA is TGCAGTGCTAGAGATCTTGGAAGAAGGACCCAGTTCTTC. This gives the protein CSARDLGRRTQFF.

This clonotype appeared a few times. A single base separates this from a much larger clone, so it may be a read error. The chain joins TRBV3-1 to TRBJ2-7; D is undetermined. Germline-derived CDR1 and CDR2 are LGHDT and YNNKEL (reference sequence). V was clipped by 0 bases and J by 6 bases, with 12 bases between them. The CDR3 totals 14 residues. The CDR3 sequence is CASSQERAAVEQYF. CDR3 DNA: TGTGCCAGCAGCCAAGAAAGGGCGGCGGTCGAGCAGTACTTC.

This chain uses TRBV3-1 with TRBJ1-5; a possible D gene is TRBD1 (6 bases). V gave up 4 bases and J gave up 9 bases, with 13 bases separating them. The CDR3 runs 13 residues. Germline V lookup: CDR1 LGHDT, CDR2 YNNKEL (reference sequence). The CDR3: CASSLRGARPQHF. The DNA for the CDR3 is TGTGCCAGCAGCCTACGGGGGGCTCGGCCCCAGCATTTT.

This clonotype was seen just once. This chain connects TRBV11-2 to TRBJ2-1; no firm D call. The germline V and J ends were trimmed by 4 bases and 1 base, with 11 bases remaining between them. There are 15 residues in the CDR3. Germline loops: CDR1 SGHAT, CDR2 FQNNGV. CDR3 amino acids: CASSYSPRSYNEQFF. The CDR3, as DNA: TGTGCCAGCAGCTACAGCCCCCGTTCCTACAATGAGCAGTTCTTC.

This chain joins TRBV6-6 and TRBJ1-6; D perhaps matches TRBD1 (5 bases). Looked up from germline, CDR1 is MNHNY and CDR2 is SVGAGI (reference sequence). Trimming took off 8 bases at V and 6 bases at J, with 11 bases between the two ends. This CDR3 is built from 13 residues. CDR3 coding DNA: TGTGCCAGCGTGCTGGGGCTTAATTCACCCCTCCACTTT. It is translated as CASVLGLNSPLHF.

This clonotype was seen many times. The chain has TRBV7-2 and TRBJ2-7; D remains ambiguous. The CDR3 consists of 12 residues. V was cut by 5 bases and J by 2 bases, with 7 bases left in between. Germline V gene data show CDR1 as SGHTA and CDR2 as FQGNSA. Written as DNA, the CDR3 is TGTGCCAGCAGCCGGCGGACCTACGAGCAGTACTTC. This translates into CASSRRTYEQYF.

CDR3 protein: CASSYGNHLSSGNTIYF. DNA for the CDR3: TGTGCCAGCAGTTACGGCAACCACTTGAGCTCTGGAAACACCATATATTTT. V usage is TRBV6-5 and J usage is TRBJ1-3; no definite D call. This CDR3 is 17 amino acids long. V gave up 2 bases and J gave up 0 bases, with 14 bases separating them. Germline CDR1 and CDR2: MNHEY and SVGAGI.

The J gene is TRBJ2-5, the V gene TRBV24-1, with 12 positions matching TRBD2. After removal of 3 bases from V and 11 bases from J, the junction contained 15 bases not matched to a gene. The germline V gene encodes CDR1 KGHDR and CDR2 SFDVKD. This CDR3 contains 17 residues. The CDR3 sequence: CATSDPGLAGTYNEQYF. CDR3 bases: TGTGCCACCAGTGATCCAGGACTAGCGGGGACATACAATGAGCAGTACTTC.

The rearrangement uses TRBV6-1 and TRBJ2-2, with TRBD1 as a possible D gene (5 bases). Germline CDR1 is MNHNS and CDR2 is SASEGT. V was pared by 4 bases and J by 5 bases, with 14 bases between. This CDR3 has 15 residues. The CDR3 sequence is CASSVTVQGTGELFF. The CDR3 nucleotides are TGTGCCAGCAGTGTAACTGTTCAGGGAACCGGGGAGCTGTTTTTT.

CDR3 coding DNA: TGCAGCGTTGAAGACTCAGGGGTGAACACTGAAGCTTTCTTT. Encoded protein: CSVEDSGVNTEAFF. V gene TRBV29-1 combines with J gene TRBJ1-1, with D maybe TRBD1 (6 bases). The CDR3 runs to 14 residues. The V end lost 0 bases, the J end lost 0 bases, and 8 bases lay between the germline ends. Germline loops: CDR1 SQVTM, CDR2 ANQGSEA.

Ten or more counts support this clonotype. V and J are TRBV6-2 or TRBV6-3 and TRBJ1-2; possible D gene TRBD1, 5 bases. V was cut by 6 bases and J by 2 bases, with 7 bases left in between. Per the germline V gene, CDR1 is MNHEY and CDR2 is SVGEGT. This CDR3 is 12 amino acids long. CDR3: CASSPGNYGYTF. CDR3 nucleotides: TGTGCCAGCAGCCCAGGGAACTATGGCTACACCTTC.

The chain employs TRBV2 and TRBJ2-1, with D maybe TRBD1 (5 bases). Germline CDR1 and CDR2: SNHLY and FYNNEI. The CDR3 is 12 amino acids. The ends were cut back, 7 bases at V and 4 bases at J, with 8 bases in the middle. CDR3 nucleotides: TGTGCCAGCACAAACAGGTACAATGAGCAGTTCTTC. Translated: CASTNRYNEQFF.

CDR3 protein: CASTYPGGSFLYGYTF. In DNA, the CDR3 is TGTGCCAGCACCTACCCCGGGGGAAGCTTTCTTTATGGCTACACCTTC. The chain has TRBV28 and TRBJ1-2; weak D call: TRBD1 (5 bases). This CDR3 is 16 amino acids long. V was clipped by 7 bases and J by 5 bases, with 23 bases between them. Germline V gene data show CDR1 as MDHEN and CDR2 as SYDVKM.

The sample holds many counts of this clonotype. The chain has TRBV20-1 and TRBJ2-1; a weak D match, TRBD2 (6 bases). Trimming stripped 5 bases from V and 4 bases from J, with 18 bases between. The CDR3 covers 15 residues. The germline V gene encodes CDR1 DFQATT and CDR2 SNEGSKA (reference sequence). This CDR3 is CSAWMEGWDYNEQFF. The CDR3 DNA is TGCAGTGCTTGGATGGAGGGGTGGGATTACAATGAGCAGTTCTTC.